The TCR beta chain described here comes from a study of somatic mutations in cytotoxic T cells in rheumatoid arthritis. How the authors handled the data: Matching published virus-specific TCRB sequences was rare for patient CD8+ clones that were larger than 1%. Sequenced by immunoSEQ multiplex PCR; TCRdb stores in-frame clones only, minus some. The D gene and trimming were derived from the DNA, and the V and J assignments and clone size from that table. The data hold over 2,000 clones, with 85% observed a single time. This clone is classed as large (0.1 to 1%). Its target is unknown. The V gene end was trimmed by 0 bases and the J gene end by 2 bases; junction bases not matched to a gene: 4. Germline CDR1 is SGDLS and CDR2 is YYNGEE. The CDR3 consists of 17 residues. Study conclusions and caveats: Significant differences in CD8+ T-cell clonality were not found between rheumatoid arthritis patients and healthy controls (age-matched). No correction for multiple comparisons was applied to the slight TRBV07 underrepresentation in rheumatoid arthritis patients. About an eighth of the roughly 60 patients had a largest CD8+ clone above 20% of CD8+ cells.

The clonotype was recovered from a man between 60 and 70 years old with rheumatoid arthritis. V and J are TRBV9 and TRBJ2-2; 10 bases align to TRBD1. Sequencing input: CD8+ T cells sorted from blood. The CDR3 DNA sequence: TGTGCCAGCAGCGTAGGCAGGGACAGGGGCAACACCGGGGAGCTGTTTTTT. The encoded protein is CASSVGRDRGNTGELFF.